The source of this TCR beta chain is a study of multiple sclerosis patients with progressive multifocal leukoencephalopathy. Findings and limits, study-wide: Preferential TRBV-TRBJ pairings or common gene usage were not detected at PML. Clones expanded at PML were already present before and during natalizumab.

The trim removed 3 bases at V and 4 bases at J, leaving 8 bases unmatched. Looked up from germline, CDR1 is SNHLY and CDR2 is FYNNEI. The CDR3 contains 15 residues. On this clone itself: The antigen is undetermined.

Noted time point: before natalizumab initiation. Every PCR reaction included synthetic inline CDR3 controls for all V-J pairings. Produced via immunoSEQ multiplex PCR; TCRdb's table is partial and in-frame only. The sample holds around 32,000 clones, nearly 95% seen once. This sequence joins TRBV2 and TRBJ2-5; 7 bases align to TRBD1. The sequenced material came from PBMCs. The sequence came from a man aged 25-45 years with multiple sclerosis. The CDR3 spells CASSDRGLGVETQYF. CDR3 sequence (DNA): TGTGCCAGCAGTGACAGGGGGTTGGGAGTAGAGACCCAGTACTTC.